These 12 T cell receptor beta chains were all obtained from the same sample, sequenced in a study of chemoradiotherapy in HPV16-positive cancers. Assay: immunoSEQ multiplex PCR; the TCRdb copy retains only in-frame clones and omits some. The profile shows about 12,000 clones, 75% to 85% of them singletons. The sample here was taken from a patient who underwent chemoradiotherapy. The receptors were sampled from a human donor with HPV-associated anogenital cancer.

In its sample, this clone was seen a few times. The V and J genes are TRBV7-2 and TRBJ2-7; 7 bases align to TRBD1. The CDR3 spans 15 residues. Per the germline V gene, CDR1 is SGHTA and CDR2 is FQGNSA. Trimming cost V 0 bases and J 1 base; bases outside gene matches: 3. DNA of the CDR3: TGTGCCAGCAGCTTAGCTATGACAGGGTCCTACGAGCAGTACTTC. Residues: CASSLAMTGSYEQYF.

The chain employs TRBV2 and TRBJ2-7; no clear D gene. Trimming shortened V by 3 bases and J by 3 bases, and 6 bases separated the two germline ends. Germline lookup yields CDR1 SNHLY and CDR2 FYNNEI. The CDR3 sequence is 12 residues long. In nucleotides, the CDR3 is TGTGCCAGCAGTGACACCTTCTACGAGCAGTACTTC. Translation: CASSDTFYEQYF. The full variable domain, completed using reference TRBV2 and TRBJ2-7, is EPEVTQTPSHQVTQMGQEVILRCVPISNHLYFYWYRQILGQKVEFLVSFYNNEISEKSEIFDDQFSVERPDGSNFTLKIRSTKLEDSAMYFCASSDTFYEQYFGPGTRLTVT.

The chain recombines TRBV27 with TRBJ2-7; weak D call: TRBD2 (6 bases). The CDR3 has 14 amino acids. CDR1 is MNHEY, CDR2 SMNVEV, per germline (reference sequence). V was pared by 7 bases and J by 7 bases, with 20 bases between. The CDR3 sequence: CASTPRTRAGEQYF. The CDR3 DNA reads TGTGCCAGCACCCCACGGACGCGGGCGGGGGAGCAGTACTTC.

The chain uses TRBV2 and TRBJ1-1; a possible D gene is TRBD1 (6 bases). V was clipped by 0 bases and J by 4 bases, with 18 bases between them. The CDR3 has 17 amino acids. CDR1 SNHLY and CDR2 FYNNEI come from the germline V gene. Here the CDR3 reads CASSEAGGALLVTEAFF. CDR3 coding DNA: TGTGCCAGCAGTGAAGCGGGGGGCGCCTTATTGGTCACTGAAGCTTTCTTT.

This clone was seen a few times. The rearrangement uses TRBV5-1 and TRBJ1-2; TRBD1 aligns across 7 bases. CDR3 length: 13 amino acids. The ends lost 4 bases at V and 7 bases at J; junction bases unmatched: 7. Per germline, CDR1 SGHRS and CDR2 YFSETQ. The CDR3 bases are TGCGCCAGCAGCGAAGGAGGGGGCTTTGGCTACACCTTC. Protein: CASSEGGGFGYTF.

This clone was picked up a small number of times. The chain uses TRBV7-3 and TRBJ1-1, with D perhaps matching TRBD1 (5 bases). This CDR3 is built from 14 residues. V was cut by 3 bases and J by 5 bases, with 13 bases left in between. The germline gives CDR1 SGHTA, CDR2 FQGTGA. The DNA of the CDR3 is TGTGCCAGCAGCTTGCGAGGGGCTGGTACTGAAGCTTTCTTT. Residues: CASSLRGAGTEAFF. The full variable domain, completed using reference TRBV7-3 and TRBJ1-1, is GAGVSQTPSNKVTEKGKYVELRCDPISGHTALYWYRQSLGQGPEFLIYFQGTGAADDSGLPNDRFFAVRPEGSVSTLKIQRTERGDSAVYLCASSLRGAGTEAFFGQGTRLTVV.

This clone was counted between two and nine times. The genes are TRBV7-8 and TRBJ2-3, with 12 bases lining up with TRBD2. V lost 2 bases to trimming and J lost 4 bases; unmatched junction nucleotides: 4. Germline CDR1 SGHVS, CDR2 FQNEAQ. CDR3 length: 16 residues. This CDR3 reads CASSLIRLAGADTQYF. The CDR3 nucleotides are TGTGCCAGCAGCTTAATCCGACTAGCGGGGGCAGATACGCAGTATTTT.

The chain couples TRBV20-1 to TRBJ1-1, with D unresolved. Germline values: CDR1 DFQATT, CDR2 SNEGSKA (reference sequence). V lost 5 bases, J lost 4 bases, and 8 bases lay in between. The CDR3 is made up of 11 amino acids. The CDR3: CSAETVTEAFF. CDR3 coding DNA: TGCAGTGCTGAAACCGTCACTGAAGCTTTCTTT.

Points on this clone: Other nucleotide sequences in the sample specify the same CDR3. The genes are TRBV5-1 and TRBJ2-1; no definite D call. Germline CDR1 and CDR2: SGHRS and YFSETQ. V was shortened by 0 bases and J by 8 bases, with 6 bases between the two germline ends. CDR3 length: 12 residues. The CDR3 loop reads CASSLEVHEQFF. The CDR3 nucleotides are TGCGCCAGCAGCTTGGAAGTACATGAGCAGTTCTTC.

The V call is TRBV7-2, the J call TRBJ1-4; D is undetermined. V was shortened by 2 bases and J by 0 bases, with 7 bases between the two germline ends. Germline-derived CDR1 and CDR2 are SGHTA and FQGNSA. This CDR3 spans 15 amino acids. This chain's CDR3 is CASSLSTATNEKLFF. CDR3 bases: TGTGCCAGCAGCTTATCCACGGCAACTAATGAAAAACTGTTTTTT.

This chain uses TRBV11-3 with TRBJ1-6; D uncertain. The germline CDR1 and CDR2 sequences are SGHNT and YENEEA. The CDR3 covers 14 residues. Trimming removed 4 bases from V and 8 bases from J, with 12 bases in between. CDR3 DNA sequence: TGTGCCAGCAGCTCCGGCGCGGCGGATTCACCCCTCCACTTT. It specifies CASSSGAADSPLHF.

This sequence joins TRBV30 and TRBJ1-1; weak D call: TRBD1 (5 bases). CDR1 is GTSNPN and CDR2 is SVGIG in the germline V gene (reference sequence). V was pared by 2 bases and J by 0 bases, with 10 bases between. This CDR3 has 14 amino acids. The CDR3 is CAWSKTAMNTEAFF. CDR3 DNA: TGTGCCTGGAGTAAGACAGCTATGAACACTGAAGCTTTCTTT.